This T cell receptor beta chain was profiled in a study of blood T cell repertoires in COVID-19. On the study more broadly: COVID-19 samples, acute and convalescent, were from the United States, Italy and Spain. PBMCs, B-cell-depleted T cells, or T cells were the source of the cDNA or gDNA that made up the material.

Germline V gives CDR1 LGHDT, CDR2 YNNKEL (reference sequence). This CDR3 contains 16 residues. Trimming took 3 bases from V and 7 from J; bases not matched to a gene: 11. Method: immunoSEQ multiplex PCR; TCRdb's copy keeps in-frame clones and lacks some. The table lists some 220,000 clones, about 82% of them singletons. Sequenced sample: peripheral blood. The receptor was isolated from a woman aged 70-85 years with COVID-19, enrolled during active disease. The gene calls are TRBV3-1 (or the pseudogene TRBV3-2) and TRBJ2-1, with 8 bases lining up with TRBD2. The CDR3 nucleotides read TGTGCCAGCAGCCACCCCGCAGCGGGAGTTAGAAATGAGCAGTTCTTC. Translation: CASSHPAAGVRNEQFF.